Sequencing of this T cell receptor (beta chain) was carried out in a study of stem cell transplantation in POMP-related autoinflammatory disease. Study conclusions and caveats: Unique TRB V-J gene pairings were limited in number in patients with PRAID. A trend toward lower repertoire diversity and greater clonality appeared in every analyzed T-cell subset of PRAID patients.

In this sample, this clone turned up once. Its target is unknown. This CDR3 contains 15 residues. Trimming left V 2 bases short and J 3 bases short, with 13 bases between. CDR1 and CDR2 (germline): MDHEN, SYDVKM. The assay was immunoSEQ multiplex PCR, and TCRdb's table has in-frame clones only and misses some. The repertoire holds around 32,000 clones, about 86% seen once, with 0.72% in the top ten. The TCR originated in a human donor with POMP-related autoinflammation and immune dysregulation (PRAID). This specimen consisted of CD4+ T cells from PBMCs, obtained before stem cell transplantation. The chain links TRBV28 to TRBJ1-2; the D gene is possibly TRBD1 (5 bases). The CDR3 reads CASSLSSGMDYGYTF. CDR3 DNA: TGTGCCAGCAGTTTAAGTTCAGGGATGGACTATGGCTACACCTTC.